The present entry profiles one TCR beta chain with its context. V dropped 11 bases and J dropped 3; count of bases not matched to a gene: 9. The germline gives CDR1 SNHLY, CDR2 FYNNEI. The CDR3 is made up of 13 amino acids. These data originate in a study of a mutant IDH1 vaccine in newly diagnosed glioma. As to time point: baseline, week 1 (first vaccination visit). Sample treatment: pre-vaccination baseline after standard-of-care therapy. Some clones are missing from TCRdb's copy, which holds only in-frame ones; the method was immunoSEQ multiplex PCR. The sample includes approximately 100,000 clones, approximately 90% of them seen just once.

This TCR derives from a woman aged 45 to 65 with glioma. Specimen: PBMCs, collected from a glioma patient treated with radiotherapy, temozolomide or both. The V gene is TRBV2, the J gene TRBJ1-2; the match to TRBD1 covers 7 bases. The CDR3 loop reads CASRPGQDYGYTF. The CDR3, as DNA: TGTGCCTCCCGCCCCGGACAGGACTATGGCTACACCTTC.